This T cell receptor (beta chain) derives from a study of T-cell reconstitution after alpha-beta-depleted transplantation in children. Study observations and caveats: Counts and diversity of T cells one year after transplant came mostly from newly produced T cells. Some patients' high day-60 TCRbeta diversity was attributed to recipient cells surviving conditioning. Approximately two months post-transplant, alpha-beta T cells reportedly originated from several hundred expanded graft clones.

Molecular barcoding with unique molecular identifiers was used for the TCRbeta library. TCRdb processed the PCR reads anew with MiXCR; each CDR3 protein has one entry. The table has approximately 650,000 distinct CDR3 sequences, around 12% seen once. With regard to this clonotype: Its antigen is not known.

There are 12 residues in the CDR3. The germline V and J ends were trimmed by 6 bases and 9 bases, with 9 bases remaining between them. CDR1 and CDR2 (germline): MDHEN, SYDVKM. The receptor's source is a girl aged 2 to 9 with congenital amegakaryocytic thrombocytopenia, due to receive a stem cell transplant. The V gene is TRBV28, the J gene TRBJ1-6; no reliable D call. The sample here was PBMCs, taken before TCRalphabeta/CD19-depleted stem cell transplant. CDR3 residues: CASRVSGSPLHF. The DNA of the CDR3 is TGTGCCAGCAGGGTTAGCGGTTCACCCCTCCACTTT. The entire variable domain, with the rest obtained from reference TRBV28 and TRBJ1-6, is as follows: DVKVTQSSRYLVKRTGEKVFLECVQDMDHENMFWYRQDPGLGLRLIYFSYDVKMKEKGDIPEGYSVSREKKERFSLILESASTNQTSMYLCASRVSGSPLHFGNGTRLTVT.